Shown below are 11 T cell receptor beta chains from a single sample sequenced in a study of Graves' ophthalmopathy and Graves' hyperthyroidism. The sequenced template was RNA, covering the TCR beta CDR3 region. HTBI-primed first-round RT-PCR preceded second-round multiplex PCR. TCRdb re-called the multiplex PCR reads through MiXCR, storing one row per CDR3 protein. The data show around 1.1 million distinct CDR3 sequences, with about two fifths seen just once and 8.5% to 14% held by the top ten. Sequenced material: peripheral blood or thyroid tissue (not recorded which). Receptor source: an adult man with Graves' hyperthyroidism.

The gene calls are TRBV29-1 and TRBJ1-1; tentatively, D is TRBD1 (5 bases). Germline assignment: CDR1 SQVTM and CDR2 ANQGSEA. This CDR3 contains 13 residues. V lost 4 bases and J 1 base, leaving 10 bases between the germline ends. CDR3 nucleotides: TGCAGCGTTGTGGGGCAGACGAACACTGAAGCTTTCTTT. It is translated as CSVVGQTNTEAFF.

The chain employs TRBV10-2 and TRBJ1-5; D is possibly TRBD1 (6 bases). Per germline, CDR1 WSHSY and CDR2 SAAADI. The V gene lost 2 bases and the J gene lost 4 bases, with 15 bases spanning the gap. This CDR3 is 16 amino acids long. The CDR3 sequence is CASSETGFGRNQPQHF. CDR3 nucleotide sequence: TGCGCCAGCAGTGAGACAGGGTTTGGAAGAAATCAGCCCCAGCATTTT.

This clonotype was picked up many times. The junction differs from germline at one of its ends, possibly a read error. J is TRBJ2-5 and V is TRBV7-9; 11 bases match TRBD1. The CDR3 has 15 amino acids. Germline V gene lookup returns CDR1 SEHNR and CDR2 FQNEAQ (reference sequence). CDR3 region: CASSPGQGARETQYF. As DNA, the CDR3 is TGCGCCAGCAGCCCCGGACAGGGGGCTAGGGAGACCCAGTACTTC.

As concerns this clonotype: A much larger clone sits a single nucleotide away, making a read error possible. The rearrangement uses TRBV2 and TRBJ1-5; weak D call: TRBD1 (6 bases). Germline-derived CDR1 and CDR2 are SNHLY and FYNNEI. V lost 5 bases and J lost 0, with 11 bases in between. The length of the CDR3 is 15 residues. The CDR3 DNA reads TGTGCCAGCAGTCCTGACAGGAGTAGCAATCAGCCCCAGCATTTT. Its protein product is CASSPDRSSNQPQHF.

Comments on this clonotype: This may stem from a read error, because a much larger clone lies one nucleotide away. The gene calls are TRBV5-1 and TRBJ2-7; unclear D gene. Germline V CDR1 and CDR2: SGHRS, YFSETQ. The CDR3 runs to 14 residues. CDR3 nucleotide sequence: TGCGCCAGCAGCTTGGAACTCAGCTCCTACGAGCGGTACTTC. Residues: CASSLELSSYERYF.

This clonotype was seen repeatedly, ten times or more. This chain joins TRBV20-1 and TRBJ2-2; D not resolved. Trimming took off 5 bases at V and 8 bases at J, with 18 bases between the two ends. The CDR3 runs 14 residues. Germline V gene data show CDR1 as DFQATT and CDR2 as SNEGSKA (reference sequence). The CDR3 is CSARTAEGPGELFF. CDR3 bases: TGCAGTGCTCGGACCGCTGAAGGGCCGGGGGAGCTGTTTTTT.

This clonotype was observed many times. The DNA for the CDR3 is TGTGCCAGTACCATGTGGGCAGGGATAAACACTGAAGCTTTCTTT. This translates into CASTMWAGINTEAFF. The rearrangement joins TRBV19 to TRBJ1-1, with D possibly TRBD1 on 5 matching bases. Germline V gene lookup returns CDR1 LNHDA and CDR2 SQIVND (reference sequence). The CDR3 runs 15 residues. The V and J ends lost 7 bases and 2 bases respectively, with 17 bases between them.

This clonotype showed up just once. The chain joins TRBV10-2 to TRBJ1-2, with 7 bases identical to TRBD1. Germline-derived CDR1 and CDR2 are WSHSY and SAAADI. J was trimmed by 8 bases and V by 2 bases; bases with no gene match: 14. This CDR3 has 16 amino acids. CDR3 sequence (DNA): TGCGCCAGCAGTGAGCCGGACAGGCGGCCTAAAGGGGGCTACACCTTC. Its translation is CASSEPDRRPKGGYTF.

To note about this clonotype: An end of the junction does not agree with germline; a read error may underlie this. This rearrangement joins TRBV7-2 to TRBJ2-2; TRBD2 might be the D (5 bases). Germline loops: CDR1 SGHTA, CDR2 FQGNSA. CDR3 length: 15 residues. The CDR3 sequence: CASSLGFGNTGELSW. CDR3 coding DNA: TGTGCCAGCAGCTTAGGGTTTGGGAACACCGGGGAGCTGTCTTGG.

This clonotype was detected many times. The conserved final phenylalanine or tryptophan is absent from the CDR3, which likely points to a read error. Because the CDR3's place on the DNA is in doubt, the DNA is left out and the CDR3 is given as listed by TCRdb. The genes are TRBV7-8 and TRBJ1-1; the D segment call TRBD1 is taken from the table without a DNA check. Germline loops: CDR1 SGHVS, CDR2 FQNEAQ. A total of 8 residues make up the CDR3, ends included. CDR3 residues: CASTPLPS.

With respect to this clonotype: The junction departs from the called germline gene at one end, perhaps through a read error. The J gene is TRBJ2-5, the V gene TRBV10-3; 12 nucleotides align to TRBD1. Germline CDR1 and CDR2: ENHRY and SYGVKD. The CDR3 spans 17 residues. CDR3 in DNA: TGTGCCAGCAGTTACACCCGGGGGACAGGGGGCGCGGAGACCCAGTACTTC. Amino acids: CASSYTRGTGGAETQYF.